This T cell receptor (beta chain) was identified during a study of cytomegalovirus exposure and HLA in healthy donors. The PCR had 60 Vbeta and 13 Jbeta primers. The assay was immunoSEQ multiplex PCR, and TCRdb's table has in-frame clones only and misses some. The sample includes about 180,000 clones, around 80% of them seen just once. Sequenced: PBMCs. This sequence was found in a woman aged 40 to 50 in good health and CMV-seronegative.

As DNA, the CDR3 is TGTGCCAGCAGCTTAGCCGAGGGGGCGCGGGACAATGAGCAGTTCTTC. This gives the protein CASSLAEGARDNEQFF. V and J are TRBV7-6 and TRBJ2-1; 7 bases fit TRBD1. V lost 0 bases, J lost 5 bases, and 7 bases stayed unmatched. Germline loops: CDR1 SGHVS, CDR2 FNYEAQ. The CDR3 covers 16 residues.